The TCR beta chain under discussion was sequenced for a study of cytomegalovirus exposure and HLA in healthy donors. At the level of the study: The study's early data release held some 85 million unique TCRs from HLA-typed donors.

In nominal health when sampled, donors likely had unrecorded immune exposures nonetheless. V shed 4 bases and J 0 bases; nucleotides not matched to a gene: 2. CDR1 and CDR2 (germline): SGHTA, FQGNSA. The CDR3 has 14 residues. Broader study findings: Reports indicate that TCR beta sequences accurately predicted the HLA-A and HLA-B alleles of most subjects. It was reportedly the case that the classifier diagnosed cytomegalovirus status with high specificity and sensitivity.

In the case of this clone: As yet, its antigen is unknown.

Amplification used 60 Vbeta primers and 13 Jbeta primers. The repertoire was sequenced with immunoSEQ multiplex PCR; TCRdb's copy has only in-frame clones and lacks some. The sample has 140,000 to 150,000 clones, 60% to 85% seen once. The sequencing input was PBMCs. J is TRBJ1-2 and V is TRBV7-2; TRBD1 aligns across 7 bases. The sequence derives from a man aged 25 to 40 in good health and CMV-seronegative. The CDR3 region is CASSSDRTNYGYTF. CDR3 DNA sequence: TGTGCCAGCAGCTCGGACAGGACTAACTATGGCTACACCTTC.